The 5 T cell receptor beta chains below were found in one sample sequenced in a study of CD4 and CD8 cells across lung adenocarcinoma regions. Each CDR3 protein is one row after TCRdb ran MiXCR on the PCR reads. This table holds thousands of distinct CDR3 sequences, 51% found once. Sequencing input: CD4+ T cells from the margin of a lung tumor. All receptors come from a female donor with lung adenocarcinoma. The CD4 and CD8 labels of this study may be unreliable.

This clonotype was counted only a few times. The rearrangement links TRBV4-1 to TRBJ2-3; 7 positions agree with TRBD1. The CDR3 has 17 amino acids. Germline CDR1 and CDR2: MGHRA and YSYEKL. V shed 5 bases and J 1 base; nucleotides not matched to a gene: 12. Here the CDR3 reads CASSVVPLQGGTDTQYF. DNA of the CDR3: TGCGCCAGCAGCGTTGTTCCCCTTCAGGGGGGCACAGATACGCAGTATTTT.

A note on this clonotype: The germline gene is not matched at one end of the junction; a read error may be the cause. The rearrangement uses TRBV6-1 and TRBJ2-5; 13 nucleotides agree with TRBD2. Judging by the DNA end, TRBJ2-1 fits better; the J call may be wrong. Looked up from germline, CDR1 is MNHNS and CDR2 is SASEGT. CDR3 length: 15 amino acids. The CDR3 DNA reads as TGTGCCAACAGTGAAGCGGGACTAGCGGGAAGTAAGCAGTTCTTC. The encoded protein is CANSEAGLAGSKQFF.

This clonotype is labeled large (0.1 to 1%). The chain has TRBV7-2 and TRBJ1-1; D gene ambiguous. With 5 bases removed from V and 3 bases from J, the gap between germline ends came to 10 bases. The CDR3 spans 13 residues. Germline V gene lookup returns CDR1 SGHTA and CDR2 FQGNSA. The CDR3 sequence: CASSAGSYTEAFF. The CDR3, as DNA: TGTGCCAGCAGCGCCGGAAGCTACACTGAAGCTTTCTTT.

This chain joins TRBV6-1 and TRBJ2-5, with D hard to call. Germline V gives CDR1 MNHNS, CDR2 SASEGT. CDR3 length: 13 amino acids. Trimming took 3 bases from V and 11 from J, leaving 16 bases between them. CDR3 in DNA: TGTGCCAGCAGTGAGGCTGCTCAAGAGAAGCAGTACTTC. Translated: CASSEAAQEKQYF.

This clonotype was picked up a small number of times. A junction end diverges from the germline sequence, so it may reflect a read error. The rearrangement joins TRBV15 to TRBJ2-1; the D is unclear. The CDR3 covers 9 residues. Germline V lookup: CDR1 LNHNV, CDR2 YYDKDF (reference sequence). The CDR3 region is CAQIIKKKF. The CDR3 DNA is TGTGCCCAGATAATTAAAAAAAAATTT.